The clone carrying this T cell receptor (beta chain) was observed a handful of times. This specimen belongs to a study of beta chain features in type 1 diabetes. Study background: Cell yields, age and gender were similar between patients and healthy donors.

Heparinised blood was drawn once per donor, averaging approximately 100 mL. Researchers reported sorting CD4+ naive, central memory, regulatory and stem cell-like memory cells via CD45RO/CCR7/CD25/CD127/CD95/CD27. Every isolated RNA sample was fully reverse transcribed, so sequencing captured expressed TCRB transcripts. Regulatory, naive and central memory T cell samples averaged roughly 3.5 million reads. Libraries were prepared by immunoSEQ multiplex PCR; TCRdb keeps only in-frame clonotypes and omits some of them. The sample consists of fewer than 650,000 clones, 15% of them appearing once. V gave up 6 bases and J gave up 3 bases, with 12 bases separating them. The CDR3 has 14 residues. Germline values: CDR1 LNHNV, CDR2 YYDKDF (reference sequence).

The TCR comes from a man aged 18 to 35 in good health. This rearrangement joins TRBV15 to TRBJ2-4; TRBD2 might be the D (5 bases). The sequenced sample was naive CD4+ T cells from blood. Written as DNA, the CDR3 is TGTGCCACCAGTGTCGGGGTTGTCAAAAACATTCAGTACTTC. Protein product: CATSVGVVKNIQYF.